This TCR beta chain was recorded in a study of T cells in localized non-small cell lung cancer. Notes on the study in general: Median detection of top 100 tumor clones in adjacent lung was roughly 61 clones. The study found T cell clonality highest in uninvolved adjacent lung, above tumor.

Method: immunoSEQ multiplex PCR; TCRdb's copy keeps in-frame clones and lacks some. Of roughly 2,100 clones listed, about 24% were seen once; the top ten hold more than 10%. This clone has more than one count but fewer than ten. The antigen is undetermined. Looked up from germline, CDR1 is LNHNV and CDR2 is YYDKDF (reference sequence). This CDR3 contains 15 residues. V gave up 3 bases and J gave up 5 bases; unmatched junction bases: 8. The source was lung tumor tissue, collected before any cancer treatment. The source is a woman aged 40-69 years with stage II squamous cell lung carcinoma. The V call is TRBV15, the J call TRBJ2-5; TRBD1 matches 8 bases. CDR3 residues: CATSRVQGGQETQYF. The CDR3 region has the DNA TGTGCCACCAGCAGGGTACAGGGGGGCCAGGAGACCCAGTACTTC. The full variable domain, its missing parts supplied by reference TRBV15 and TRBJ2-5, is DAMVIQNPRYQVTQFGKPVTLSCSQTLNHNVMYWYQQKSSQAPKLLFHYYDKDFNNEADTPDNFQSRRPNTSFCFLDIRSPGLGDTAMYLCATSRVQGGQETQYFGPGTRLLVL.